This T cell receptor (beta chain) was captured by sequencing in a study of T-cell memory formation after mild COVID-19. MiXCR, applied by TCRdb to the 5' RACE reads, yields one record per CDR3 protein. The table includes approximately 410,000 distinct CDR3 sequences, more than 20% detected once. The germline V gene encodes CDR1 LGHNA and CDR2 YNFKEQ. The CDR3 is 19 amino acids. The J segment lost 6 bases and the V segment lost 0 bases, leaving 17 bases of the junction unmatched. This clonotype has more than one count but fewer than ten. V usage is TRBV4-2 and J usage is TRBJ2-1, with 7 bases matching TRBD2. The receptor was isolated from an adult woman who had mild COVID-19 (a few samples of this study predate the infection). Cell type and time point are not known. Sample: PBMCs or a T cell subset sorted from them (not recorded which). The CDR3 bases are TGTGCCAGCAGCCAAGATACAAGTTCGGGGCTAGCGGTTATCAATGAGCAGTTCTTC. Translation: CASSQDTSSGLAVINEQFF.